The 8 T cell receptor beta chains below all came from one sample that was sequenced in a study of blood T cell repertoires in COVID-19. This table comes from immunoSEQ multiplex PCR, and its TCRdb copy is limited to in-frame clones, with some not included. Here the sample spans fewer than 150,000 clones, about 88% being singletons. Sequencing input: peripheral blood. These receptors all stem from a human donor in a cohort sampled during active COVID-19.

In regard to this clone: Additional DNA sequences in this sample encode the identical CDR3. V gene TRBV19 combines with J gene TRBJ2-2; D gene ambiguous. Trimming pared 4 bases from V and 2 bases from J, leaving 11 bases between. The length of the CDR3 is 15 residues. Looked up from germline, CDR1 is LNHDA and CDR2 is SQIVND (reference sequence). CDR3 sequence reads: CASSTGQVNTGELFF. DNA of the CDR3: TGTGCCAGTAGTACTGGGCAGGTCAACACCGGGGAGCTGTTTTTT.

The V gene is TRBV27, the J gene TRBJ2-7; no clear D gene. CDR3 size: 14 residues. In germline, CDR1 is MNHEY, CDR2 SMNVEV (reference sequence). Between the trimmed V and J ends, which lost 6 bases and 3 bases, there was a span of 15 bases. The CDR3 loop is CASSIAPVLYEQYF. In DNA form, the CDR3 reads TGTGCCAGCAGCATCGCGCCGGTCCTCTACGAGCAGTACTTC.

A remark on this clone: Other DNA sequences in the sample encode the same CDR3. The rearrangement uses TRBV7-6 and TRBJ2-5; the D gene is possibly TRBD2 (5 bases). Between the trimmed V and J ends, which lost 5 bases and 2 bases, there was a span of 9 bases. CDR1 SGHVS and CDR2 FNYEAQ come from the germline V gene. The CDR3 length is 13 residues. The CDR3 protein is CASSRGRQETQYF. Written as DNA, the CDR3 is TGTGCCAGCAGCCGCGGGCGGCAAGAGACCCAGTACTTC.

The rearrangement joins TRBV28 to TRBJ2-5; 7 bases align to TRBD1. CDR3 length equals 16 residues. CDR1 is MDHEN and CDR2 is SYDVKM in the germline V gene. J lost 5 bases, V lost 4 bases, and 13 bases had no gene match. The CDR3 DNA is TGTGCCAGCAGTTCGAGAAGAGGGGGCCCTGGGGAGACCCAGTACTTC. Its protein is CASSSRRGGPGETQYF. The full variable domain, in which reference TRBV28 and TRBJ2-5 provide the parts outside the CDR3, is DVKVTQSSRYLVKRTGEKVFLECVQDMDHENMFWYRQDPGLGLRLIYFSYDVKMKEKGDIPEGYSVSREKKERFSLILESASTNQTSMYLCASSSRRGGPGETQYFGPGTRLLVL.

J is TRBJ1-5 and V is TRBV18; D might be TRBD1 (6 bases). The CDR3 sequence is 15 residues long. Germline V gives CDR1 KGHSH, CDR2 LQKENI. Trimming took 5 bases from V and 1 from J, leaving 12 bases between them. The CDR3 loop reads CASSGTTGSNQPQHF. CDR3 DNA sequence: TGTGCCAGCTCAGGGACTACAGGGAGCAATCAGCCCCAGCATTTT.

V is TRBV5-1 and J is TRBJ2-2; 9 bases are a match to TRBD1. The ends lost 4 bases at V and 3 bases at J; junction bases unmatched: 4. Germline V gives CDR1 SGHRS, CDR2 YFSETQ. This CDR3 contains 15 residues. The CDR3 DNA reads TGCGCCAGCAGCCCGAGGACAGGGGACACCGGGGAGCTGTTTTTT. Protein: CASSPRTGDTGELFF.

V gene TRBV27 combines with J gene TRBJ2-7; D remains unclear. Trimming removed 1 base from V and 4 bases from J, with 8 bases in between. Germline values: CDR1 MNHEY, CDR2 SMNVEV (reference sequence). The CDR3 consists of 13 residues. The CDR3 region has the DNA TGTGCCAGCAGTTTATTCGGTGGTTACGAGCAGTACTTC. Its translation: CASSLFGGYEQYF.

Here the CDR3 DNA reads TGTGCCTGGAGCCCCTCGGGGGAGCTGTTTTTT. This translates into CAWSPSGELFF. The V call is TRBV30, the J call TRBJ2-2; D is uncertain. The CDR3 sequence is 11 residues long. Trimming took off 3 bases at V and 8 bases at J, with 7 bases between the two ends. Germline V gene data show CDR1 as GTSNPN and CDR2 as SVGIG (reference sequence).